The sequence of this T cell receptor (beta chain) was determined in a study of blood T cells in healthy people across ages. Germline V CDR1 and CDR2: MDHEN, SYDVKM. The CDR3 consists of 17 residues. With V trimmed by 4 bases and J by 4 bases, 16 bases remained unmatched. Notes on the study in general: When set beside aged donors, long-lived donors presented more naive CD4+ cells and higher diversity.

A note on this clonotype: Its specificity is unknown.

Primed by a sample-barcoded 5' primer and a J-beta primer mix, a second PCR proceeded for 7 to 11 cycles. TCRdb independently ran MiXCR on the 5' RACE reads; one entry per CDR3 protein. The sample lists roughly 1,700,000 distinct CDR3 sequences, over 25% occurring once. This TCR was recovered from a woman aged 25-40 years in good health. This chain uses TRBV28 with TRBJ2-7; 7 bases match TRBD1. Source material: blood. This CDR3 is CASSSPVRQGTYYEQYF. As DNA, the CDR3 is TGTGCCAGCAGTTCCCCCGTACGACAGGGAACTTATTACGAGCAGTACTTC.